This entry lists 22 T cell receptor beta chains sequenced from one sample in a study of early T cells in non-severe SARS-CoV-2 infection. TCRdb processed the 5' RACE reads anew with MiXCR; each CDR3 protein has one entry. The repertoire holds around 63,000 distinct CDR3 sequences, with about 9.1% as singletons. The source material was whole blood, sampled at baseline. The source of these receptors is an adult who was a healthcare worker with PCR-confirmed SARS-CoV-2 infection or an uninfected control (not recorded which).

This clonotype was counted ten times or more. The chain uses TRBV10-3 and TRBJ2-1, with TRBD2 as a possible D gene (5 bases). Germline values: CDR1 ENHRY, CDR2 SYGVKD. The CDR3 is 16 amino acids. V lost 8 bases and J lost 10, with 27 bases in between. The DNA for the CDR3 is TGTGCCATCGCCGAAGGGCCAAGGGCGGGCGCAATAGAGCAGTTCTTC. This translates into CAIAEGPRAGAIEQFF.

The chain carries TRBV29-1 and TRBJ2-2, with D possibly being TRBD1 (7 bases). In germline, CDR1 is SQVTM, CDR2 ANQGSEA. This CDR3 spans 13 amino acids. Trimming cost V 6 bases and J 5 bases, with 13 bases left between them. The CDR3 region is CSVATGRTGELFF. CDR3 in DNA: TGCAGCGTGGCGACAGGGAGGACCGGGGAGCTGTTTTTT.

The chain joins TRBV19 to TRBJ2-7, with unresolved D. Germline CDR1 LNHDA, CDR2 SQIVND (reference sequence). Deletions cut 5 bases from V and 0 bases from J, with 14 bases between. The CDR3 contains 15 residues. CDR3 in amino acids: CASSVGRSSSYEQYF. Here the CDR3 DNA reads TGTGCCAGTAGTGTCGGACGGTCGAGCTCCTACGAGCAGTACTTC.

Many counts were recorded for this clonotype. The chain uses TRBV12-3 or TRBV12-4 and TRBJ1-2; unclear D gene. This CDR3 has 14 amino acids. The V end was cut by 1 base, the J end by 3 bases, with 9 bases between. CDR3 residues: CASSLGDKYYGYTF. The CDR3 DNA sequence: TGTGCCAGCAGTTTAGGAGACAAGTACTATGGCTACACCTTC.

CDR3 coding DNA: TGTGCCAGCAGCCCCTCCAGGGGAAACACTGAAGCTTTCTTT. It specifies CASSPSRGNTEAFF. The V and J genes are TRBV3-1 and TRBJ1-1, with D possibly being TRBD1 (6 bases). The CDR3 has 14 residues. V was cut by 4 bases and J by 2 bases, with 11 bases left in between. Germline-derived CDR1 and CDR2 are LGHDT and YNNKEL (reference sequence).

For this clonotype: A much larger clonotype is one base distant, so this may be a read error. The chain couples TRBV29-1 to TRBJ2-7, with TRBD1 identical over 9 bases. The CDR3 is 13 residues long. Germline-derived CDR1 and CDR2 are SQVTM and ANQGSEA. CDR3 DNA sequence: TGCAGCGTTTTAACAGGGGGCTCCTGCGAGCAGTACTTC. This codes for CSVLTGGSCEQYF.

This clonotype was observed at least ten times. This CDR3 is CASRQAGTVNTEAFF. CDR3 nucleotides: TGTGCCAGCAGGCAGGCCGGGACAGTAAACACTGAAGCTTTCTTT. The V gene is TRBV6-5, the J gene TRBJ1-1, with 7 nucleotides matching TRBD1. V shed 6 bases, J shed 2 bases, and the junction held 9 bases outside the gene matches. CDR1 and CDR2 (germline): MNHEY, SVGAGI. The CDR3 runs 15 residues.

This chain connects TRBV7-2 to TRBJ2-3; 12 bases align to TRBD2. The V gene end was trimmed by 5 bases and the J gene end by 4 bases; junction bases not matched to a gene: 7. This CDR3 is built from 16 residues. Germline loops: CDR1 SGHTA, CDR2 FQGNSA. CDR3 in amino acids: CASSLRLAGVADTQYF. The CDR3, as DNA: TGTGCCAGCAGCCTCAGACTAGCGGGGGTAGCAGATACGCAGTATTTT. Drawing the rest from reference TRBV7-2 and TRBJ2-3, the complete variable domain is GAGVSQSPSNKVTEKGKDVELRCDPISGHTALYWYRQSLGQGLEFLIYFQGNSAPDKSGLPSDRFSAERTGGSVSTLTIQRTQQEDSAVYLCASSLRLAGVADTQYFGPGTRLTVL.

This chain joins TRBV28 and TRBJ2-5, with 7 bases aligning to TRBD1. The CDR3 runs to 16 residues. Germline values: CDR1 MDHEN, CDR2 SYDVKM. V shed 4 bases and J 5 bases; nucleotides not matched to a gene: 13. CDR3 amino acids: CASSSGSGETGETQYF. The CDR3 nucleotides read TGTGCCAGCAGTTCCGGTTCAGGGGAGACAGGGGAGACCCAGTACTTC. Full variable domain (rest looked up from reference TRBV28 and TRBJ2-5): DVKVTQSSRYLVKRTGEKVFLECVQDMDHENMFWYRQDPGLGLRLIYFSYDVKMKEKGDIPEGYSVSREKKERFSLILESASTNQTSMYLCASSSGSGETGETQYFGPGTRLLVL.

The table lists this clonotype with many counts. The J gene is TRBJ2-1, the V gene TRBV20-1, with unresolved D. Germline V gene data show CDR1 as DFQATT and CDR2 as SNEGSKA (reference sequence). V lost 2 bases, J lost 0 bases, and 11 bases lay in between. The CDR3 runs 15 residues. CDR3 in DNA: TGCAGTGCTAGACGTCGCAAAAGCTCCTACAATGAGCAGTTCTTC. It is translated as CSARRRKSSYNEQFF.

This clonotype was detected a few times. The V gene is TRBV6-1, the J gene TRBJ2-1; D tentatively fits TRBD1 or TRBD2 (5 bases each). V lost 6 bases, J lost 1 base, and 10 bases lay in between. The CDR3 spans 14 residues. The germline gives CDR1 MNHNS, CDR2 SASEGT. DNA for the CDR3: TGTGCCAGCAGGGGGGACGGATCCTACAATGAGCAGTTCTTC. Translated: CASRGDGSYNEQFF.

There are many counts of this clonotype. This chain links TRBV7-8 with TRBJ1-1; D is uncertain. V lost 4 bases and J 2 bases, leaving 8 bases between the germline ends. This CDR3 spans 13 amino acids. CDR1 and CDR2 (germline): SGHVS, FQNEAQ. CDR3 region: CASSYRVNTEAFF. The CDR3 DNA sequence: TGTGCCAGCAGCTACAGAGTTAACACTGAAGCTTTCTTT.

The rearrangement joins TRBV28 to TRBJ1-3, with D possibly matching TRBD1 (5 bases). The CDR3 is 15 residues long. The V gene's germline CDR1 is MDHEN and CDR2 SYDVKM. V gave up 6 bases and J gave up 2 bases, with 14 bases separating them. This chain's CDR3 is CASRQDGRPGNTIYF. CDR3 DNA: TGTGCCAGCAGACAGGATGGGCGCCCTGGAAACACCATATATTTT.

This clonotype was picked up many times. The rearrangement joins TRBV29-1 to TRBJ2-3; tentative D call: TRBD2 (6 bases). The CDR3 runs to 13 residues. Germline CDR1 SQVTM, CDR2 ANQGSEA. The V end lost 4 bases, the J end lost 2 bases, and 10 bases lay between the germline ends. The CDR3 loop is CSVGLAVTDTQYF. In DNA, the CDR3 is TGCAGCGTTGGTTTAGCGGTCACAGATACGCAGTATTTT.

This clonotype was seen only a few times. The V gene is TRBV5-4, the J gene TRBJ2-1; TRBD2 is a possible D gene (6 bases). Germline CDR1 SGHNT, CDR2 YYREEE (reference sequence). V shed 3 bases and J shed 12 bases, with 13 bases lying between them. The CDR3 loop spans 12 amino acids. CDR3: CASSSSEGRQFF. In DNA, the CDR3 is TGTGCCAGCAGCTCCTCGGAGGGCCGGCAGTTCTTC.

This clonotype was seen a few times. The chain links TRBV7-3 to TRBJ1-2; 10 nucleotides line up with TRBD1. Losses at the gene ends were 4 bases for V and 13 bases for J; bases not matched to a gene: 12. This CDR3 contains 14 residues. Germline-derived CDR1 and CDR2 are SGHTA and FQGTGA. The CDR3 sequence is CASSSLSGQGTLTF. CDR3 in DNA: TGTGCCAGCAGCTCCTTATCGGGACAGGGGACACTCACCTTC. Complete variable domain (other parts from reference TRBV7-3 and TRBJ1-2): GAGVSQTPSNKVTEKGKYVELRCDPISGHTALYWYRQSLGQGPEFLIYFQGTGAADDSGLPNDRFFAVRPEGSVSTLKIQRTERGDSAVYLCASSSLSGQGTLTFGSGTRLTVV.

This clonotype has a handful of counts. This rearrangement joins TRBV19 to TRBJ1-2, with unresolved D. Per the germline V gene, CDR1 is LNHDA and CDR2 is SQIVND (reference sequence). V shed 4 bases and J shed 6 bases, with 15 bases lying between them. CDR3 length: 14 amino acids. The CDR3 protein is CASSTFGSLNGYTF. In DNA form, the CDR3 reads TGTGCCAGTAGTACCTTCGGGTCGCTGAATGGCTACACCTTC.

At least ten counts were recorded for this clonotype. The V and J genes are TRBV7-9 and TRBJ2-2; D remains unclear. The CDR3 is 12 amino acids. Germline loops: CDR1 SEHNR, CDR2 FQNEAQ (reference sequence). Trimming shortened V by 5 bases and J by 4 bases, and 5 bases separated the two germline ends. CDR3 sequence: CASSEATGELFF. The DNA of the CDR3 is TGTGCCAGCAGCGAAGCCACCGGGGAGCTGTTTTTT.

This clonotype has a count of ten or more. In DNA, the CDR3 is TGTGCCAGCAGCTTAGGGACGGACATTAGCACAGATACGCAGTATTTT. Residues: CASSLGTDISTDTQYF. The V call is TRBV7-9, the J call TRBJ2-3, with D tentatively TRBD1 (5 bases). Germline CDR1 is SEHNR and CDR2 is FQNEAQ (reference sequence). The CDR3 sequence is 16 residues long. V shed 1 base and J shed 0 bases, with 11 bases lying between them. The variable domain in full, with the rest retrieved from reference TRBV7-9 and TRBJ2-3, is DTGVSQNPRHKITKRGQNVTFRCDPISEHNRLYWYRQTLGQGPEFLTYFQNEAQLEKSRLLSDRFSAERPKGSFSTLEIQRTEQGDSAMYLCASSLGTDISTDTQYFGPGTRLTVL.

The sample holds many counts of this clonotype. The CDR3 region is CASSQGAKNIQYF. The DNA for the CDR3 is TGTGCCAGCAGCCAGGGGGCCAAAAACATTCAGTACTTC. The gene calls are TRBV3-1 and TRBJ2-4; D is unresolved. Trimming took 3 bases from V and 1 from J, leaving 4 bases between them. Per germline, CDR1 LGHDT and CDR2 YNNKEL (reference sequence). This CDR3 has 13 residues.

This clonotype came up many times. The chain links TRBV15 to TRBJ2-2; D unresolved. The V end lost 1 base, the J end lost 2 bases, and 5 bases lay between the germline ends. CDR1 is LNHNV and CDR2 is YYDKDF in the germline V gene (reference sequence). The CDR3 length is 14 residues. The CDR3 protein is CATSRVRNTGELFF. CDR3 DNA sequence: TGTGCCACCAGCAGAGTACGCAACACCGGGGAGCTGTTTTTT. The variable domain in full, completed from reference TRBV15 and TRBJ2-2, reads DAMVIQNPRYQVTQFGKPVTLSCSQTLNHNVMYWYQQKSSQAPKLLFHYYDKDFNNEADTPDNFQSRRPNTSFCFLDIRSPGLGDTAMYLCATSRVRNTGELFFGEGSRLTVL.

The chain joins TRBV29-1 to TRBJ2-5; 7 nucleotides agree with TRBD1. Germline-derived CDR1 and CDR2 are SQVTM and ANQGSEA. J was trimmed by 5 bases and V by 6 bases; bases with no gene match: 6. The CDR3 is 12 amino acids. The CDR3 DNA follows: TGCAGCGTGACGGGACAGTTGGAGACCCAGTACTTC. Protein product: CSVTGQLETQYF.